The source of this T cell receptor (beta chain) is a study of shared clonotypes between healthy human individuals. The overall study: The people who gave samples were a couple of women and a few men aged 18 to 49. Each donor had three CD4 naive, three CD4 memory, two CD8 naive and one CD8 memory plate.

Comment on this clone: Its antigen is as yet unknown.

Study-wide results and caveats: Larger estimated richness was generally recorded for naive subsets relative to memory subsets.

The naive CD8 subset, CD45RO-negative cells positively selected for CCR7, excluded terminally differentiated effector memory CD45RA+ cells. An even split of each subset's genomic DNA across several immunoSEQ plates was performed. Method: immunoSEQ multiplex PCR; TCRdb's copy keeps in-frame clones and lacks some. Here the sample spans about 2 million clones, 85% to 95% being singletons. The sequence was collected from a man aged 18 to 30 in good health. The sequenced sample consisted of naive CD8+ T cells sorted from blood.

DNA for the CDR3: TGCAGTGCCCTTACAGGGTACGAGCAGTACTTC. Translated, it gives CSALTGYEQYF. This chain connects TRBV20-1 to TRBJ2-7; D possibly corresponds to TRBD1 (6 bases). This CDR3 is built from 11 residues. Trimming stripped 6 bases from V and 4 bases from J, with 10 bases between. Germline V gene lookup returns CDR1 DFQATT and CDR2 SNEGSKA (reference sequence).